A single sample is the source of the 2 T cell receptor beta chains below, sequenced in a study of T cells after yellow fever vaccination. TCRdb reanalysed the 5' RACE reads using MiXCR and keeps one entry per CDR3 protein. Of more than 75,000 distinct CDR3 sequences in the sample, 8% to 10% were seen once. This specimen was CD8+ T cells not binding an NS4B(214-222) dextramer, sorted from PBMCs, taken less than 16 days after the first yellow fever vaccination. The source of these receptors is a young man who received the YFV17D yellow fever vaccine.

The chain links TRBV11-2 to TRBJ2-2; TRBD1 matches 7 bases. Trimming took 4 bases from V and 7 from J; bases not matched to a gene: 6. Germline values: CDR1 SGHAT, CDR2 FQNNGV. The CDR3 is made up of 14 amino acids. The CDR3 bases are TGTGCCAGCAGCTACAGGGGTTCTGTCGGGGAGCTGTTTTTT. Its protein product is CASSYRGSVGELFF.

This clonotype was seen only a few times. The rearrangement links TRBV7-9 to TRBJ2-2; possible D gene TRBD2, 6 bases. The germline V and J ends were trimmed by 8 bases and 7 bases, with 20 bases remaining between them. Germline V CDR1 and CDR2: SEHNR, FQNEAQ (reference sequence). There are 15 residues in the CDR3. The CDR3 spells CASGSDKRAGGELFF. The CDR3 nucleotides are TGTGCCAGCGGGTCCGACAAGCGGGCTGGCGGGGAGCTGTTTTTT.